This entry lists 10 T cell receptor beta chains sequenced from one sample in a study of response to subunit inactivated influenza vaccine. TCRdb called the RT-PCR reads again in MiXCR, with one record for every CDR3 protein. The sample yields hundreds of thousands of distinct CDR3 sequences, 11% seen once. The starting material was PBMCs from blood, obtained about 40 days after vaccination. The receptor set was obtained from a man aged 50-59 years who received an inactivated influenza vaccine.

This clonotype was seen at least ten times. V gene TRBV15 combines with J gene TRBJ2-1; D is possibly TRBD1 (6 bases). The CDR3 is made up of 12 amino acids. Germline loops: CDR1 LNHNV, CDR2 YYDKDF (reference sequence). Trimming pared 0 bases from V and 13 bases from J, leaving 10 bases between. CDR3 in DNA: TGTGCCACCAGCAGAGATTCACAGGGCCAGTTCTTC. This gives the protein CATSRDSQGQFF.

This clonotype was counted a few times. The chain has TRBV20-1 and TRBJ2-1; TRBD2 might be the D (5 bases). V was shortened by 5 bases and J by 0 bases, with 11 bases between the two germline ends. This CDR3 has 14 amino acids. From germline, CDR1 is DFQATT and CDR2 SNEGSKA (reference sequence). The CDR3 loop is CSAEERSSYNEQFF. CDR3 nucleotide sequence: TGCAGTGCTGAGGAGCGGAGCTCCTACAATGAGCAGTTCTTC.

The chain recombines TRBV15 with TRBJ2-3; D remains unclear. Between the trimmed V and J ends, which lost 0 bases and 5 bases, there was a span of 15 bases. The length of the CDR3 is 16 residues. Looked up from germline, CDR1 is LNHNV and CDR2 is YYDKDF (reference sequence). DNA of the CDR3: TGTGCCACCAGCAGAGATGAGGCGCACGTAGGAGATACGCAGTATTTT. This translates into CATSRDEAHVGDTQYF.

At least ten counts were recorded for this clonotype. This chain uses TRBV11-2 with TRBJ2-1; 7 bases are a match to TRBD2. J was trimmed by 0 bases and V by 1 base; bases with no gene match: 3. This CDR3 spans 16 amino acids. The germline CDR1 and CDR2 sequences are SGHAT and FQNNGV. The DNA of the CDR3 is TGTGCCAGCAGCTTAGGAGCGGGGAGCTCCTACAATGAGCAGTTCTTC. It is translated as CASSLGAGSSYNEQFF.

The chain employs TRBV29-1 and TRBJ2-7, with 9 bases that match TRBD1. Trimming cost V 5 bases and J 7 bases; bases outside gene matches: 6. CDR1 and CDR2 from the germline V gene are SQVTM and ANQGSEA. The CDR3 loop spans 12 amino acids. The chain's CDR3 is CSVRGQGGEQYF. The CDR3 nucleotides read TGCAGCGTTCGGGGACAGGGTGGAGAGCAGTACTTC.

This clonotype was picked up a small number of times. V usage is TRBV7-9 and J usage is TRBJ2-3; D ambiguous. The CDR3 consists of 16 residues. Germline CDR1 reads SEHNR; CDR2 reads FQNEAQ (reference sequence). With 6 bases removed from V and 1 base from J, the gap between germline ends came to 17 bases. CDR3 bases: TGTGCCAGCAGGCCATGGACGGAGAGTCGCACAGATACGCAGTATTTT. Protein product: CASRPWTESRTDTQYF.

This clonotype was recorded at least ten times. This chain links TRBV28 with TRBJ2-7; 9 nucleotides match TRBD1. This CDR3 has 15 amino acids. CDR1 MDHEN and CDR2 SYDVKM come from the germline V gene. Trimming took 6 bases from V and 2 from J; bases not matched to a gene: 8. CDR3 in amino acids: CASRAGQGRTYEQYF. DNA of the CDR3: TGTGCCAGCAGGGCGGGACAGGGTAGGACCTACGAGCAGTACTTC.

The rearrangement uses TRBV20-1 and TRBJ2-7; 8 positions match TRBD2. V trimming: 7 bases; J trimming: 4 bases; junction bases outside the gene matches: 6. This CDR3 region has 12 residues. Germline CDR1 and CDR2: DFQATT and SNEGSKA (reference sequence). In DNA, the CDR3 is TGCAGTGGGGGGGCTAGCGGGTACGAGCAGTACTTC. As protein: CSGGASGYEQYF.

This clonotype was counted at least ten times. CDR3 nucleotides: TGTGCCACCAGTGACCCACTCCCGTCTAGCGGTCCAACCAATGAGCAGTTCTTC. It translates to CATSDPLPSSGPTNEQFF. The chain couples TRBV24-1 to TRBJ2-1; 7 positions agree with TRBD2. Trimming cost V 4 bases and J 6 bases; bases outside gene matches: 17. CDR3 length equals 18 residues. CDR1 is KGHDR, CDR2 SFDVKD, per germline.

The chain links TRBV18 to TRBJ2-2; 11 bases fit TRBD1. CDR3 size: 17 residues. With V trimmed by 3 bases and J by 4 bases, 7 bases remained unmatched. Germline lookup yields CDR1 KGHSH and CDR2 LQKENI. The chain's CDR3 is CASSPSGTGGTTGELFF. The CDR3 DNA sequence: TGTGCCAGCTCACCGTCCGGGACAGGGGGGACCACCGGGGAGCTGTTTTTT.